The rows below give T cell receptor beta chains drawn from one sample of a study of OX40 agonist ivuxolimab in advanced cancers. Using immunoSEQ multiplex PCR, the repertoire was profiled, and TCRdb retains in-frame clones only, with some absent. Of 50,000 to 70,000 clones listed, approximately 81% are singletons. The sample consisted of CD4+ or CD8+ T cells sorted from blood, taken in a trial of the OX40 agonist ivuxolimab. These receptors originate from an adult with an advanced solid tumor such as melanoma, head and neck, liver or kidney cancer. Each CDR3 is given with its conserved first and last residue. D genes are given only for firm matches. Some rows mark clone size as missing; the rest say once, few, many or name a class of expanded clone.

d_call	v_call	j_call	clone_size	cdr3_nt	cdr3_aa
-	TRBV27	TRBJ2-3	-	TGTGCCAGCAGAAGCTTAGGGGCAGATACGCAGTATTTT	CASRSLGADTQYF
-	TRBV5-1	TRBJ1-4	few	TGCGCCAGCAGCTCGGGAATTGGGGAAAAACTGTTTTTT	CASSSGIGEKLFF
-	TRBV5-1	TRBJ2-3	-	TGCGCCAGCAGCGCCCTCGGGCTGGTAGATACGCAGTATTTT	CASSALGLVDTQYF
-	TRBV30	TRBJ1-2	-	TGTGCCTGGAGGGAGGGGTTGCGCTACACCTTC	CAWREGLRYTF
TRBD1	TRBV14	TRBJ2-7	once	TGTGCCAGCAAACCGGGACAGGGTTCCTACGAGCAGTACTTC	CASKPGQGSYEQYF
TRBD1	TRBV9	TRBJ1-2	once	TGTGCCAGCAGTCAAGGACAGGGATTTGGCTACACCTTC	CASSQGQGFGYTF
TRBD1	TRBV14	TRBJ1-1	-	TGTGCCAGCAGCTCACAGGGGGCGACTGAAGCTTTCTTT	CASSSQGATEAFF
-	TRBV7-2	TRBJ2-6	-	TGTGCCAGCAGCCCGAGTCCTGGGGCCAACGTCCTGACTTTC	CASSPSPGANVLTF
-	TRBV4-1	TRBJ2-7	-	TGCGCCAGCAGCCAAGATAGGCGTTACGAGCAGTACTTC	CASSQDRRYEQYF
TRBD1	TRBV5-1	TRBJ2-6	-	TGCGCCAGCAGCTCCTCGGGACAGGCGTACTCTGGGGCCAACGTCCTGACTTTC	CASSSSGQAYSGANVLTF
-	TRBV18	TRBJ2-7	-	TGTGCCAGCTCACCTGAGACGGACAACGAGCAGTACTTC	CASSPETDNEQYF
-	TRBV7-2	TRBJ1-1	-	TGTGCCAGCATCCCATCGCGGATGAACACTGAAGCTTTCTTT	CASIPSRMNTEAFF
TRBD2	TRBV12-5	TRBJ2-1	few	TGTGCTAGTGCCTTCCGGACTAGCAGTTCCTCCTACAATGAGCAGTTCTTC	CASAFRTSSSSYNEQFF
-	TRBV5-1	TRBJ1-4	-	TGCGCCAGCAGCGGGGGGCTGCATGAAAAACTGTTTTTT	CASSGGLHEKLFF
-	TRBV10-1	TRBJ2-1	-	TGCGCCAGCAGTGTGCCGCAAACCTACAATGAGCAGTTCTTC	CASSVPQTYNEQFF
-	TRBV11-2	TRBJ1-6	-	TGTGCCAGCACTCGCGGGGTATTAGACTCACCCCTCCACTTT	CASTRGVLDSPLHF
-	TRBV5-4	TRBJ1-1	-	TGTGCCAGCAGCTTGGGGGCGGTTACAGGGAGGCTTACTGAAGCTTTCTTT	CASSLGAVTGRLTEAFF
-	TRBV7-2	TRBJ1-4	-	TGTGCCAGCAGCCCCGGCTACAGGGCTGAAAAACTGTTTTTT	CASSPGYRAEKLFF
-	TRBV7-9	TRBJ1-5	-	TGTGCCAGCAGCTCGTCCGGGACCGAGGGCAATCAGCCCCAGCATTTT	CASSSSGTEGNQPQHF
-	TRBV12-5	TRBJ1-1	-	TGTGCTAGTGCTCTAGAAGGGGTTGGTACTGAAGCTTTCTTT	CASALEGVGTEAFF
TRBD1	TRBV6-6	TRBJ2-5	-	TGTGCCAGCAGGGAAAATACCGGGACAGCCAAAGAGACCCAGTACTTC	CASRENTGTAKETQYF
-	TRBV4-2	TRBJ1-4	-	TGTGCCAGCAGCCAAGAGAGGGGTGGACTGTTTTTT	CASSQERGGLFF
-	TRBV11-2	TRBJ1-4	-	TGTGCCAGCAGCTTAGATCGGTCGGTCGCAACTAATGAAAAACTGTTTTTT	CASSLDRSVATNEKLFF
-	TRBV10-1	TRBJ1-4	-	TGCTCAGGAGAAAAACTGTTTTTT	CSGEKLFF
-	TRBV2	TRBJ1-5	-	TGTGCCAGCAGTGGAACCGAAGATCAGCCCCAGCATTTT	CASSGTEDQPQHF
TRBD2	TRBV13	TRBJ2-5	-	TGTGCCAGCAGCCCACCTAGCGGGAGGCAAGAGACCCAGTACTTC	CASSPPSGRQETQYF
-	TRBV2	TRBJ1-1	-	TGTGCCAGCTCTCTGGACCTAATGAACACTGAAGCTTTCTTT	CASSLDLMNTEAFF
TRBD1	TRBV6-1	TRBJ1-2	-	TGTGCCAGCAGTGAATTAACAGGGGGCTATGGCTACACCTTC	CASSELTGGYGYTF
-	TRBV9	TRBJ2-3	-	TGTGCCAGCAGTAACCAGGGGGGTAGGGCAGATACGCAGTATTTT	CASSNQGGRADTQYF
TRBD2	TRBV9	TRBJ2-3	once	TGTGCCAGCAGCCATTTCGGGACTAAAGGTCCTCAGGCGCAGTATTTT	CASSHFGTKGPQAQYF
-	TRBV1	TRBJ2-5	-	TGCACCAGCAGCCCAAGGTCCCCCGGTTTACGCACAGGGGTAGAGACCCAGTACTTC	CTSSPRSPGLRTGVETQYF
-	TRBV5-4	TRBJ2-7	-	TGTGCCAGCAGCTTGAGGGACTTCTCCTACGAGCAGTACTTC	CASSLRDFSYEQYF
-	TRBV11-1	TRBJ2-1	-	TGTGCCAGCAGGGCAAGGGACTCCACCTACAATGAGCAGTTCTTC	CASRARDSTYNEQFF
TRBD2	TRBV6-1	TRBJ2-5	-	TGTGCCAGCAGTGGGGGAGCGGGAAGGGCAGAGACCCAGTACTTC	CASSGGAGRAETQYF
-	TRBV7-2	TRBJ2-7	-	TGTGCCAGCAGCTTAGATTGGGCTCGCTACGAGCAGTACTTC	CASSLDWARYEQYF
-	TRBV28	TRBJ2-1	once	TGTGCCAGCAGTTTAAGTGGGCAGGGTCGATCCCCCCGAGCCTACAATGAGCAGTTCTTC	CASSLSGQGRSPRAYNEQFF
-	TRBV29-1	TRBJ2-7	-	TGCAGCGCCAGGGAAACGGACGAGCAGTACTTC	CSARETDEQYF
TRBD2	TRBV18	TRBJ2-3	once	TGTGCCAGCTCACCCGGGACTAGAGATACGCAGTATTTT	CASSPGTRDTQYF
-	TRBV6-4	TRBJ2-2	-	TGTGCCAGCAGTGACAACAGGGTGAACACCGGGGAGCTGTTTTTT	CASSDNRVNTGELFF
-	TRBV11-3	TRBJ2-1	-	TGTGCCAGCAGCTTAGATGGCGGAAACAATGAGCAGTTCTTC	CASSLDGGNNEQFF
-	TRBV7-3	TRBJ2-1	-	TGTGCCAGCAGCTTCCAGCCTCGCTCCTACAATGAGCAGTTCTTC	CASSFQPRSYNEQFF
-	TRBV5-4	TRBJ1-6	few	TGTGCCAGCAGCCTGGACTCGCCTTCACCCCTCCACTTT	CASSLDSPSPLHF